Below are 16 T cell receptor beta chains sequenced from a single sample in a study of cytomegalovirus exposure and HLA in healthy donors. The PCR was carried out with 60 Vbeta primers and 13 Jbeta primers. Clones were sequenced by immunoSEQ multiplex PCR, and TCRdb holds only the in-frame ones, with some missing. The sample has a few hundred thousand clones; about 89% are singletons. Sequenced sample: PBMCs. The receptors shown here come from a young woman in good health and CMV-seronegative.

The rearrangement links TRBV6-5 to TRBJ2-4; weak D call: TRBD2 (5 bases). This CDR3 contains 14 residues. Germline loops: CDR1 MNHEY, CDR2 SVGAGI. Trimming stripped 4 bases from V and 8 bases from J, with 15 bases between. In nucleotides, the CDR3 is TGTGCCAGCAGTTCCCCACGGGTGAGGGACATTCAGTACTTC. Residues: CASSSPRVRDIQYF.

This sequence joins TRBV6-6 and TRBJ2-3; D is uncertain. The germline V and J ends were trimmed by 7 bases and 6 bases, with 5 bases remaining between them. In germline, CDR1 is MNHNY, CDR2 SVGAGI (reference sequence). The CDR3 runs to 10 residues. The CDR3 loop reads CASTGDTQYF. The CDR3 DNA reads as TGTGCCAGCACGGGTGATACGCAGTATTTT.

The rearrangement uses TRBV6-5 and TRBJ1-5; TRBD1 agrees at 9 bases. This CDR3 is built from 14 residues. Germline CDR1 reads MNHEY; CDR2 reads SVGAGI. The J segment lost 5 bases and the V segment lost 2 bases, leaving 1 base of the junction unmatched. The CDR3 region is CASSYGTGYQPQHF. The CDR3 nucleotides are TGTGCCAGCAGTTACGGGACAGGGTATCAGCCCCAGCATTTT.

The chain uses TRBV2 and TRBJ2-2; no firm D call. V was clipped by 4 bases and J by 0 bases, with 9 bases between them. The length of the CDR3 is 15 residues. Germline CDR1 SNHLY, CDR2 FYNNEI. In DNA, the CDR3 is TGTGCCAGCAGTGGGAGCGAGTCGAACACCGGGGAGCTGTTTTTT. Residues: CASSGSESNTGELFF.

The chain employs TRBV7-2 and TRBJ1-5; TRBD1 aligns across 9 bases. The germline V gene has CDR1 SGHTA and CDR2 FQGNSA. The CDR3 length is 16 residues. Trimming took 6 bases from V and 1 from J; bases not matched to a gene: 7. The CDR3 loop reads CASSLVGTGSNQPQHF. CDR3 nucleotides: TGTGCCAGCAGTCTGGTCGGGACAGGGAGCAATCAGCCCCAGCATTTT.

This chain connects TRBV6-1 to TRBJ1-2; D gene unclear. The CDR3 covers 17 residues. Germline V gene lookup returns CDR1 MNHNS and CDR2 SASEGT. Trimming left V 2 bases short and J 0 bases short, with 16 bases between. CDR3 sequence (DNA): TGTGCCAGCAGTGAATTGAGGTGGGAGGATTCTAACTATGGCTACACCTTC. Its translation is CASSELRWEDSNYGYTF.

This clone appeared a few times. The gene calls are TRBV29-1 and TRBJ1-4, with D maybe TRBD1 (6 bases). In germline, CDR1 is SQVTM, CDR2 ANQGSEA. Trimming pared 7 bases from V and 8 bases from J, leaving 17 bases between. This CDR3 has 13 amino acids. CDR3 amino acids: CSASSGTSEKLFF. In DNA, the CDR3 is TGCAGCGCATCATCCGGGACATCGGAAAAACTGTTTTTT.

This chain links TRBV11-2 with TRBJ2-1; maybe TRBD1 (5 bases). V gave up 2 bases and J gave up 15 bases, with 23 bases separating them. Germline V gives CDR1 SGHAT, CDR2 FQNNGV. The CDR3 covers 15 residues. The CDR3 reads CASSLIIAPAQGLFF. As DNA, the CDR3 is TGTGCCAGCAGCTTAATCATTGCTCCTGCCCAGGGTCTGTTCTTC.

The chain couples TRBV4-2 to TRBJ2-7, with a weak D call TRBD2 (6 bases). CDR3 length: 13 amino acids. The V and J ends lost 0 bases and 3 bases respectively, with 6 bases between them. Germline loops: CDR1 LGHNA, CDR2 YNFKEQ. CDR3 nucleotide sequence: TGTGCCAGCAGCCAAGATAGCGGCTACGAGCAGTACTTC. Its translation: CASSQDSGYEQYF.

This sequence joins TRBV7-8 and TRBJ2-1; tentatively, D is TRBD2 (5 bases). Germline V gene data show CDR1 as SGHVS and CDR2 as FQNEAQ. The V gene lost 3 bases and the J gene lost 9 bases, with 12 bases spanning the gap. The CDR3 is 13 amino acids. CDR3 nucleotide sequence: TGTGCCAGCAGCTTTATGGGAGATACTGAGCAGTTCTTC. Translated, it gives CASSFMGDTEQFF.

This chain links TRBV18 with TRBJ1-3; D remains ambiguous. Germline lookup yields CDR1 KGHSH and CDR2 LQKENI. V was trimmed by 3 bases and J by 2 bases, leaving 11 bases between them. CDR3 length: 15 residues. CDR3 protein: CASSPLDTAGNTIYF. In DNA form, the CDR3 reads TGTGCCAGCTCACCGCTCGATACGGCTGGAAACACCATATATTTT.

This clone was found a few times. The V gene is TRBV5-6, the J gene TRBJ2-1; 7 bases map to TRBD2. The CDR3 spans 13 residues. Losses at the gene ends were 10 bases for V and 5 bases for J; bases not matched to a gene: 9. Germline V gene data show CDR1 as SGHDT and CDR2 as YYEEEE. CDR3 in amino acids: CAVTGGPNNEQFF. Here the CDR3 DNA reads TGTGCCGTCACGGGAGGCCCTAACAATGAGCAGTTCTTC.

The chain recombines TRBV11-2 with TRBJ1-4; D perhaps matches TRBD1 (5 bases). Deletions cut 5 bases from V and 7 bases from J, with 17 bases between. CDR3 length equals 15 residues. Looked up from germline, CDR1 is SGHAT and CDR2 is FQNNGV. CDR3 bases: TGTGCCAGCAGCCCGGGGAGGGGCGGGGTTGAAAAACTGTTTTTT. Amino acids: CASSPGRGGVEKLFF. Drawing the rest from reference TRBV11-2 and TRBJ1-4, the complete variable domain is EAGVAQSPRYKIIEKRQSVAFWCNPISGHATLYWYQQILGQGPKLLIQFQNNGVVDDSQLPKDRFSAERLKGVDSTLKIQPAKLEDSAVYLCASSPGRGGVEKLFFGSGTQLSVL.

J is TRBJ1-3 and V is TRBV9; 12 positions match TRBD1. V shed 10 bases and J 0 bases; nucleotides not matched to a gene: 23. Germline V CDR1 and CDR2: SGDLS, YYNGEE. This CDR3 spans 21 amino acids. The CDR3 DNA is TGTGCCGCCTCCCTCGGAACGGGACAGGGGGCATTAGGTTACTCTGGAAACACCATATATTTT. Amino acid sequence: CAASLGTGQGALGYSGNTIYF.

The CDR3: CASSQFPGANYGYTF. The CDR3 region has the DNA TGCGCCAGCAGCCAATTTCCGGGGGCTAACTATGGCTACACCTTC. The V call is TRBV4-1, the J call TRBJ1-2; possibly TRBD1 for D (5 bases). The V and J ends lost 2 bases and 0 bases respectively, with 10 bases between them. The CDR3 consists of 15 residues. Germline lookup yields CDR1 MGHRA and CDR2 YSYEKL.

This clone came up a few times. The gene calls are TRBV5-4 and TRBJ2-7; TRBD2 is a possible D gene (5 bases). V was cut by 1 base and J by 9 bases, with 32 bases left in between. The CDR3 extends over 19 amino acids. Germline V gene sequence: CDR1 SGHNT, CDR2 YYREEE (reference sequence). CDR3 residues: CASSLKGRGLPFRAGGQYF. Here the CDR3 DNA reads TGTGCCAGCAGCTTGAAAGGTCGGGGTCTCCCCTTTAGGGCGGGCGGGCAGTACTTC.